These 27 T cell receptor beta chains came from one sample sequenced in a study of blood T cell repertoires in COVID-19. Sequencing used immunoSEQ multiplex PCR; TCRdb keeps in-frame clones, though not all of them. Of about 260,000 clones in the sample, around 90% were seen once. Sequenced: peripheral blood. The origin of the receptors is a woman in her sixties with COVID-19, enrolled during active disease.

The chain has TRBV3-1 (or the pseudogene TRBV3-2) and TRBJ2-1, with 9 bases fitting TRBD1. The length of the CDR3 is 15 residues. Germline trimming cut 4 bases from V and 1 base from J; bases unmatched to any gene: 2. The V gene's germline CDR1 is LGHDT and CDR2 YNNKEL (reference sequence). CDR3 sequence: CASSPGTGSYNEQFF. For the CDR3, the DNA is TGTGCCAGCAGCCCCGGGACAGGGTCCTACAATGAGCAGTTCTTC.

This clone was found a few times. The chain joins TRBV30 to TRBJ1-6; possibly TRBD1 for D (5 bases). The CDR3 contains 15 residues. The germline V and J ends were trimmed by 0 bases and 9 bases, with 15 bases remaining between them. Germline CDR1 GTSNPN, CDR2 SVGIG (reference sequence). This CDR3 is CAWSVSSGVGSPLHF. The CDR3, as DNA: TGTGCCTGGAGTGTATCTTCGGGGGTTGGTTCACCCCTCCACTTT.

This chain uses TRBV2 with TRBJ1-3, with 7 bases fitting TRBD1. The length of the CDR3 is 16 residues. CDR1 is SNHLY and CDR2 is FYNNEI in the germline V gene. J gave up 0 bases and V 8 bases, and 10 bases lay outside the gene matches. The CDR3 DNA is TGTGCCAGCTCCGGGTTACAGGGGATCTCTGGAAACACCATATATTTT. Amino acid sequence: CASSGLQGISGNTIYF.

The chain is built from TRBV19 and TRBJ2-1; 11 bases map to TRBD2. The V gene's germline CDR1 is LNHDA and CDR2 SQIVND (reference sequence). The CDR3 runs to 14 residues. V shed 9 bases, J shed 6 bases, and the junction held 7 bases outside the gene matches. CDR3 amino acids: CASVTSGSGNEQFF. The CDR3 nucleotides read TGTGCCAGCGTAACTAGCGGGAGCGGCAATGAGCAGTTCTTC.

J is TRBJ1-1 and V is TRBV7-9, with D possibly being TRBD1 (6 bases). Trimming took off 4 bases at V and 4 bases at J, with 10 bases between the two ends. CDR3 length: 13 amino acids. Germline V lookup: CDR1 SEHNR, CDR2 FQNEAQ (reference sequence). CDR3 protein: CASSSTGFTEAFF. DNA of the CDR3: TGTGCCAGCAGCTCTACAGGGTTCACTGAAGCTTTCTTT.

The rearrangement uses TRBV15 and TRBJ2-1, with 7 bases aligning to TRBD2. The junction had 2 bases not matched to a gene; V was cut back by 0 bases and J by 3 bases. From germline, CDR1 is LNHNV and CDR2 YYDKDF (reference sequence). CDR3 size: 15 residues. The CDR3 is CATSREAGVYNEQFF. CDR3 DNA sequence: TGTGCCACCAGCAGAGAGGCGGGGGTCTACAATGAGCAGTTCTTC.

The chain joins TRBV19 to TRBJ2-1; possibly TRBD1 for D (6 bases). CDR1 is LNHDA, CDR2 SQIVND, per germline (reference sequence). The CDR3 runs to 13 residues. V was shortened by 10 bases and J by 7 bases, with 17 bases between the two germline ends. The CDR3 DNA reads TGTGCCACCGCGGCAGGGGATAGGAATGAGCAGTTCTTC. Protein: CATAAGDRNEQFF.

The CDR3 region is CSVEDGDGKNIQYF. The CDR3 DNA reads as TGCAGCGTTGAAGACGGGGATGGCAAAAACATTCAGTACTTC. The rearrangement uses TRBV29-1 and TRBJ2-4; possible D gene TRBD2, 5 bases. V shed 0 bases and J shed 3 bases, with 9 bases lying between them. The CDR3 loop spans 14 amino acids. In germline, CDR1 is SQVTM, CDR2 ANQGSEA.

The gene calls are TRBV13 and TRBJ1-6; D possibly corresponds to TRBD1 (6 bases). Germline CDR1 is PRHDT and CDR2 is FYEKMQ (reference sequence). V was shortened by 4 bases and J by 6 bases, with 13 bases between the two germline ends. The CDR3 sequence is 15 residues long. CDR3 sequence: CASSYYRDTNSPLHF. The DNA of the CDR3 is TGTGCCAGCAGCTACTACCGGGACACTAATTCACCCCTCCACTTT.

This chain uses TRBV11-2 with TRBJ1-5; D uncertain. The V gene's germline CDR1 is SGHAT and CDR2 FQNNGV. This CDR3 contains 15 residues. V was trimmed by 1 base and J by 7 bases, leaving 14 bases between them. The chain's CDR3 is CASSLGGEQWQPQHF. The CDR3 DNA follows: TGTGCCAGCAGCTTAGGCGGGGAGCAATGGCAGCCCCAGCATTTT.

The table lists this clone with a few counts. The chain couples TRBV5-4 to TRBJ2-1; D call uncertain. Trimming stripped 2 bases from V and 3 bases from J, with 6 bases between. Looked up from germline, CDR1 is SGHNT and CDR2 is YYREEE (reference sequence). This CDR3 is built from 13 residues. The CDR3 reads CASSFPNYNEQFF. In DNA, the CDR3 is TGTGCCAGCAGCTTTCCCAACTACAATGAGCAGTTCTTC.

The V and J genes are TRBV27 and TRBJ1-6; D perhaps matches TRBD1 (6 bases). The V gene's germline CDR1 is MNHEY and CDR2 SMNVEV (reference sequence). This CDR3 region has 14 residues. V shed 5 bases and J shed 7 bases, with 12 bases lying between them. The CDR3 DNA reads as TGTGCCAGCAGTCCTCGACAGGTGAATTCACCCCTCCACTTT. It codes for CASSPRQVNSPLHF.

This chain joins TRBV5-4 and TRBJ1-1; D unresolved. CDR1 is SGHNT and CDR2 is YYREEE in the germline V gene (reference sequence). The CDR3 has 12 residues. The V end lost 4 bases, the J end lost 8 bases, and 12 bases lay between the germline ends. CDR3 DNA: TGTGCCAGCAGCCGTGGGCCCACCGAAGCTTTCTTT. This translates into CASSRGPTEAFF.

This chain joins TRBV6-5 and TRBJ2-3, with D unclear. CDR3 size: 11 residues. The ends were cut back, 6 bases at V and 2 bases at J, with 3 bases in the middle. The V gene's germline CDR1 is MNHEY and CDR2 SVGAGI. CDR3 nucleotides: TGTGCCAGCAGCAACACAGATACGCAGTATTTT. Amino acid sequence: CASSNTDTQYF.

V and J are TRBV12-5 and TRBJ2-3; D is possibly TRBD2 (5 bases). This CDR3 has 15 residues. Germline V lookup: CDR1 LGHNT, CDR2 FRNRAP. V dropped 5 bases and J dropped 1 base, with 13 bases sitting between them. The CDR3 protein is CASGIGGGRTDTQYF. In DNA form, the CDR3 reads TGTGCTAGTGGTATCGGAGGCGGTCGCACAGATACGCAGTATTTT.

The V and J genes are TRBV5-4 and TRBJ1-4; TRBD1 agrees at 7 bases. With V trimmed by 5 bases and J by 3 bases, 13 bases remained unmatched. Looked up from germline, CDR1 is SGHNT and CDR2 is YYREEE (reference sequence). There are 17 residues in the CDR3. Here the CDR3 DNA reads TGTGCCAGCAGTAGAAGGAACTCCGGGACAGCTAATGAAAAACTGTTTTTT. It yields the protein CASSRRNSGTANEKLFF.

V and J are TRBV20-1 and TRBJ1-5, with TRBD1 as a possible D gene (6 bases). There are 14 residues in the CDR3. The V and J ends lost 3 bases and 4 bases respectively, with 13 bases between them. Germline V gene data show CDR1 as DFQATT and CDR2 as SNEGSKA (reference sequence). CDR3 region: CSASAGQLNQPQHF. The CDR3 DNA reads TGCAGTGCTAGTGCCGGACAGTTAAATCAGCCCCAGCATTTT.

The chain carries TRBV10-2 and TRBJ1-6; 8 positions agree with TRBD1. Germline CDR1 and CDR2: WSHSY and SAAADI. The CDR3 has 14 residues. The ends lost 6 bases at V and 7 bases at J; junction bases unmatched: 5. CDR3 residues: CASRQGGQNSPLHF. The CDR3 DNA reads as TGCGCCAGCAGACAGGGGGGTCAAAATTCACCCCTCCACTTT.

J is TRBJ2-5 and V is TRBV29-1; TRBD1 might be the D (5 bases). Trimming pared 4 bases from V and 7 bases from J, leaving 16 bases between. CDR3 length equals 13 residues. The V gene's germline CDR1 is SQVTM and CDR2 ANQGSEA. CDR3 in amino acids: CSVGGYPIGTQYF. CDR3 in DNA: TGCAGCGTTGGGGGCTACCCCATCGGGACCCAGTACTTC. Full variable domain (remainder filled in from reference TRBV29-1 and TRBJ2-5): SAVISQKPSRDICQRGTSLTIQCQVDSQVTMMFWYRQQPGQSLTLIATANQGSEATYESGFVIDKFPISRPNLTFSTLTVSNMSPEDSSIYLCSVGGYPIGTQYFGPGTRLLVL.

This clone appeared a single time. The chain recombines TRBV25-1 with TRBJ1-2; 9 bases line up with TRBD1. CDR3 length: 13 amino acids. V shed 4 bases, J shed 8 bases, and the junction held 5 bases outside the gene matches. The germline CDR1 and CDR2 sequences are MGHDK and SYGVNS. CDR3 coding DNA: TGTGCCAGCAGTGCCCGACAGGGGGACGGCTACACCTTC. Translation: CASSARQGDGYTF.

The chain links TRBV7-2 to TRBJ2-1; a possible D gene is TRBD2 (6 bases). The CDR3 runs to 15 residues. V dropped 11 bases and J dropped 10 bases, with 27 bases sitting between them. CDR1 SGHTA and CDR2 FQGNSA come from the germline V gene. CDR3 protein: CAALPSGTSLGEQFF. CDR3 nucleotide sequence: TGTGCCGCCCTCCCCTCAGGGACTTCTTTAGGGGAGCAGTTCTTC.

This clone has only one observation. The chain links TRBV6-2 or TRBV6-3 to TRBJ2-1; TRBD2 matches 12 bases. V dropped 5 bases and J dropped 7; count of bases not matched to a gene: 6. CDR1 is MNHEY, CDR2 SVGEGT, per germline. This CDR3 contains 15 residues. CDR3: CASSRTSGARNEQFF. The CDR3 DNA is TGTGCCAGCAGTCGGACTAGCGGGGCCCGGAATGAGCAGTTCTTC.

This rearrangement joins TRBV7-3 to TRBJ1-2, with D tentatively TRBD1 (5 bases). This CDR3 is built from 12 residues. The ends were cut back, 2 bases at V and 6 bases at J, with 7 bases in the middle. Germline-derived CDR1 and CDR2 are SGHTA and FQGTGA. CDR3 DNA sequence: TGTGCCAGCAGCTTAGGGGGGAATGGCTACACCTTC. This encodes CASSLGGNGYTF.

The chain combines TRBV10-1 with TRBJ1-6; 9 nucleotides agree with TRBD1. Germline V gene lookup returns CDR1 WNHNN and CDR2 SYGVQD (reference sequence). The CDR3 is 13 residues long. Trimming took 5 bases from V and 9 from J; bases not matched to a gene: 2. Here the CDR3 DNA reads TGCGCCAGCAGTCGGGACAGGGTTTCACCCCTCCACTTT. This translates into CASSRDRVSPLHF.

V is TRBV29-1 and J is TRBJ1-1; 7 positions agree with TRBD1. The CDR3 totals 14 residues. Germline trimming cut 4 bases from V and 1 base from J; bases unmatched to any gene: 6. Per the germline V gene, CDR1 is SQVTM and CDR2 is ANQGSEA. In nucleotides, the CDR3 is TGCAGCGTTGGAGCCGGGACAGCGAACACTGAAGCTTTCTTT. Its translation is CSVGAGTANTEAFF.

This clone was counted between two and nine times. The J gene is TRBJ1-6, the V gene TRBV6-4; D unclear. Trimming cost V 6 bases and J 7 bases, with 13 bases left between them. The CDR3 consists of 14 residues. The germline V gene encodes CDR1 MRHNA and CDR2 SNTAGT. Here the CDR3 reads CASSAGMPNSPLHF. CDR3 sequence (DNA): TGTGCCAGCAGCGCCGGGATGCCAAATTCACCCCTCCACTTT.

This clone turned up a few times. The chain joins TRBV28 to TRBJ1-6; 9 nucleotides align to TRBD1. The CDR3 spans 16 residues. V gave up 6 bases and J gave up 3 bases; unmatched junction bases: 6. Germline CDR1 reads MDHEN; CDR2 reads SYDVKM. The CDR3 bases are TGTGCCAGCAGGCTCCCGACAGGGGGCTATAATTCACCCCTCCACTTT. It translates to CASRLPTGGYNSPLHF.